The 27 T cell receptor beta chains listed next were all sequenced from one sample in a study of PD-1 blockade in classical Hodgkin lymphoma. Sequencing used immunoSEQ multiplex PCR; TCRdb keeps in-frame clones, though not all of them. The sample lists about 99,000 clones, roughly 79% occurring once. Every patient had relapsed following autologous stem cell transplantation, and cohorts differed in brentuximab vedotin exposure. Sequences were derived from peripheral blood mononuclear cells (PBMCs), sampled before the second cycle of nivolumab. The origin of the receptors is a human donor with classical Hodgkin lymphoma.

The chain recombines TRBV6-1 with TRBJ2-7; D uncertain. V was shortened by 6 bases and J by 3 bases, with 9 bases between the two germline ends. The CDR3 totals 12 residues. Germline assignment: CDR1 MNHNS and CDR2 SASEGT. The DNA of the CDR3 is TGTGCCAGCAGCCCCTTCAACTACGAGCAGTACTTC. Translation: CASSPFNYEQYF.

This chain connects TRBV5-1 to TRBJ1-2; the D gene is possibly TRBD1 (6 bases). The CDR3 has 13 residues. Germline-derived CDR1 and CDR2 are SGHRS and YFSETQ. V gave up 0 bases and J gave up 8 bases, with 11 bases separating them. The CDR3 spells CASSLDRVNGYTF. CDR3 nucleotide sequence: TGCGCCAGCAGCTTGGACAGGGTGAACGGCTACACCTTC.

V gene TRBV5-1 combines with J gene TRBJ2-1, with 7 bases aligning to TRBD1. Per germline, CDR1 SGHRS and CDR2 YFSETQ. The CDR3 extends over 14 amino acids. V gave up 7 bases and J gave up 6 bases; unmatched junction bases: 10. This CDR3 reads CASSFTQGSNEQFF. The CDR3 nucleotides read TGCGCCAGCTCCTTTACACAGGGGAGCAATGAGCAGTTCTTC.

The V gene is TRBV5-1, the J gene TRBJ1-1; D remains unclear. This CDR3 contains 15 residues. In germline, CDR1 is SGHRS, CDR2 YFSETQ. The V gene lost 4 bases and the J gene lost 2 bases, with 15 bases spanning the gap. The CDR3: CASSVGEASNTEAFF. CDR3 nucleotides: TGCGCCAGCAGCGTGGGTGAGGCTTCAAACACTGAAGCTTTCTTT. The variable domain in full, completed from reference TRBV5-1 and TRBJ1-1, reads KAGVTQTPRYLIKTRGQQVTLSCSPISGHRSVSWYQQTPGQGLQFLFEYFSETQRNKGNFPGRFSGRQFSNSRSEMNVSTLELGDSALYLCASSVGEASNTEAFFGQGTRLTVV.

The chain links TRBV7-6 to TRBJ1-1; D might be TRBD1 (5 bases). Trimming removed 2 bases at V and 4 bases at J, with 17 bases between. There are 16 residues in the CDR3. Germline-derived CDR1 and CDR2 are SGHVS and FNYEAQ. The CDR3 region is CASSLIGGQLSTEAFF. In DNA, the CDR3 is TGTGCCAGCAGCTTAATTGGGGGTCAGTTGAGCACTGAAGCTTTCTTT.

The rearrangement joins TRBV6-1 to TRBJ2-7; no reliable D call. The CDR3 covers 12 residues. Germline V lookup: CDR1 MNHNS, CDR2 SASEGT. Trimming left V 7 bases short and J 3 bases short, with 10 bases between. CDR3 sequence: CASMAVSYEQYF. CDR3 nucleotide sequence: TGTGCCAGCATGGCCGTAAGCTACGAGCAGTACTTC.

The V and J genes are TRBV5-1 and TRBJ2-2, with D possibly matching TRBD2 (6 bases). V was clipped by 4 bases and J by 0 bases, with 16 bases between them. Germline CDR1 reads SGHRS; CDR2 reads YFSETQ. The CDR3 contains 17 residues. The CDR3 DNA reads TGCGCCAGCAGCGCTGCCTCCCTAGCGACGAACACCGGGGAGCTGTTTTTT. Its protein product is CASSAASLATNTGELFF.

The CDR3 region is CASSLAGPNIQYF. The CDR3 DNA sequence: TGTGCCAGCAGCTTGGCAGGGCCAAACATTCAGTACTTC. The rearrangement joins TRBV5-4 to TRBJ2-4, with D tentatively TRBD1 (5 bases). Trimming took off 0 bases at V and 6 bases at J, with 7 bases between the two ends. The CDR3 totals 13 residues. Germline V gene lookup returns CDR1 SGHNT and CDR2 YYREEE (reference sequence).

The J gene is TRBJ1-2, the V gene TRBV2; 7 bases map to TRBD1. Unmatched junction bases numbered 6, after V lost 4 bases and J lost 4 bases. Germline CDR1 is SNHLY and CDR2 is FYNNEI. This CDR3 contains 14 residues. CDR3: CASSGQGSGYGYTF. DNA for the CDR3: TGTGCCAGCAGTGGACAGGGTTCCGGCTATGGCTACACCTTC.

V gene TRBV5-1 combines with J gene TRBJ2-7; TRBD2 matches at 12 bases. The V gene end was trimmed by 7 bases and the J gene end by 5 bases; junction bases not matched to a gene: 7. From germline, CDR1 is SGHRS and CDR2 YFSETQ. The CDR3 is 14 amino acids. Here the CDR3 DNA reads TGCGCCAGCTCGACTAGCGGGAGTCTCAACGAGCAGTACTTC. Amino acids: CASSTSGSLNEQYF.

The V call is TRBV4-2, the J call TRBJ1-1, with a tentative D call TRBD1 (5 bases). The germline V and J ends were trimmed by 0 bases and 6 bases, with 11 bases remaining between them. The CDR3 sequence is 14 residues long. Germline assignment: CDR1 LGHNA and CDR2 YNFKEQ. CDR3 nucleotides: TGTGCCAGCAGCCAAGATGCAGGGCCCTCTGAAGCTTTCTTT. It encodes CASSQDAGPSEAFF.

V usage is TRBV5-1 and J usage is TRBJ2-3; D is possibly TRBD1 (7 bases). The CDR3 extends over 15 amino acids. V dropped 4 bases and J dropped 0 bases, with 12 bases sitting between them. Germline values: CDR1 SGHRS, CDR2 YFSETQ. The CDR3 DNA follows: TGCGCCAGCAGCACGACAGGGACTAGCACAGATACGCAGTATTTT. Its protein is CASSTTGTSTDTQYF.

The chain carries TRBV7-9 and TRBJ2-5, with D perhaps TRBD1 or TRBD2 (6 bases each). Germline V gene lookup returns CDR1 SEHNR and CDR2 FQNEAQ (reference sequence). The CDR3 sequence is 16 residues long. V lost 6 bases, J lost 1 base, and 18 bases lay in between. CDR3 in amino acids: CASSSGAGGRQETQYF. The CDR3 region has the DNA TGTGCCAGCAGTTCCGGGGCTGGGGGGCGCCAAGAGACCCAGTACTTC.

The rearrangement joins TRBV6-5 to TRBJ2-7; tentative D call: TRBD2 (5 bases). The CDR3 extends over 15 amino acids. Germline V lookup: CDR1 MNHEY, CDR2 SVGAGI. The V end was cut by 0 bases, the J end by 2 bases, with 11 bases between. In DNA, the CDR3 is TGTGCCAGCAGTTACTCTGGCCTAGCCGCCTACGAGCAGTACTTC. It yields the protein CASSYSGLAAYEQYF.

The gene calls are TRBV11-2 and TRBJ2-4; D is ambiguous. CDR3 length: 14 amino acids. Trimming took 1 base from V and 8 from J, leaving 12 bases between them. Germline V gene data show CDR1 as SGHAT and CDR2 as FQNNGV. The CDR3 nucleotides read TGTGCCAGCAGCTTAGGCCTGGGTGTCGACATTCAGTACTTC. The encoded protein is CASSLGLGVDIQYF.

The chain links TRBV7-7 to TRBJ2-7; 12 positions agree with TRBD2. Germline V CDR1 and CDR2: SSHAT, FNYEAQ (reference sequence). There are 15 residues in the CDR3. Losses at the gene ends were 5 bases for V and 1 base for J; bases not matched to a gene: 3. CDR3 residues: CASSPGLAGSYEQYF. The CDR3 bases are TGTGCCAGCAGCCCGGGACTAGCGGGTTCCTACGAGCAGTACTTC.

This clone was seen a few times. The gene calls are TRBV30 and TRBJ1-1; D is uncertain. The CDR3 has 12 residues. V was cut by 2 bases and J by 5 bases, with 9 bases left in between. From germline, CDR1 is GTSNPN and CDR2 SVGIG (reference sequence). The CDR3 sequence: CAWSPRRTEAFF. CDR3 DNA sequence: TGTGCCTGGAGTCCCCGGAGGACTGAAGCTTTCTTT. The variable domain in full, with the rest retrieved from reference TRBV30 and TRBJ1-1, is SQTIHQWPATLVQPVGSPLSLECTVEGTSNPNLYWYRQAAGRGLQLLFYSVGIGQISSEVPQNLSASRPQDRQFILSSKKLLLSDSGFYLCAWSPRRTEAFFGQGTRLTVV.

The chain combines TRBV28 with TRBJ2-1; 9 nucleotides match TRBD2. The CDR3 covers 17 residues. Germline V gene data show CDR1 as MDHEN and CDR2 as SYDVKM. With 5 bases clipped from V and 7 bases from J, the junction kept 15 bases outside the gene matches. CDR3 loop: CASSDPMPGLAPNEQFF. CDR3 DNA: TGTGCCAGCAGTGACCCAATGCCGGGACTAGCCCCGAATGAGCAGTTCTTC.

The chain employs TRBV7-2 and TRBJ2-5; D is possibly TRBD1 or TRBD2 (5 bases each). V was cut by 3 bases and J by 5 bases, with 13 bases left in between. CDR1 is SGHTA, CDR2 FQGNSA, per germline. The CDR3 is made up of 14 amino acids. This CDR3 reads CASSFQLGEETQYF. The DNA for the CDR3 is TGTGCCAGCAGCTTCCAACTGGGGGAGGAGACCCAGTACTTC.

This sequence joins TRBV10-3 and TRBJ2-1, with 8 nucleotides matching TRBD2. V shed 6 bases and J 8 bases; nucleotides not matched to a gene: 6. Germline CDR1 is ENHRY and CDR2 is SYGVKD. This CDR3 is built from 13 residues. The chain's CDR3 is CAISPRAGDEQFF. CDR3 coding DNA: TGTGCCATCAGCCCCAGAGCGGGAGATGAGCAGTTCTTC.

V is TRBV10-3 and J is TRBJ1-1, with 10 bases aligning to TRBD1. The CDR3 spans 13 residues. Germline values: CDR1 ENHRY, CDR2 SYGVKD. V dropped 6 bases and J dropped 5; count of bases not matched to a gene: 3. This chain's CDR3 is CAISADRGTEAFF. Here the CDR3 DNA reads TGTGCCATCAGCGCGGACAGGGGGACTGAAGCTTTCTTT.

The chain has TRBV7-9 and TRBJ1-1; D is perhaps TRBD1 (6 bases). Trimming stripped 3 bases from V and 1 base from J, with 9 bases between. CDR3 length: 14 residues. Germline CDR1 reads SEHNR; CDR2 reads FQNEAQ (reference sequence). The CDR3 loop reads CASSFETGNTEAFF. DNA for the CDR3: TGTGCCAGCAGCTTTGAGACAGGGAACACTGAAGCTTTCTTT.

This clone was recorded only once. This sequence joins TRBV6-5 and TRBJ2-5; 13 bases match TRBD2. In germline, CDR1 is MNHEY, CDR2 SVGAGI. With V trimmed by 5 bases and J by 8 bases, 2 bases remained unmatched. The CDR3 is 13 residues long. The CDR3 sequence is CASSPGLAGTQYF. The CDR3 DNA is TGTGCCAGCAGTCCGGGACTAGCGGGAACCCAGTACTTC.

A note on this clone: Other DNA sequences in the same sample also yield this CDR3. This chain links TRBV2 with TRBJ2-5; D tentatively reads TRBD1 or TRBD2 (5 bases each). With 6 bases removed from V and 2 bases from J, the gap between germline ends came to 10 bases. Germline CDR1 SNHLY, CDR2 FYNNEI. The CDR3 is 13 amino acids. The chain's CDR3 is CASSRDPQETQYF. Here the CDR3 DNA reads TGTGCCAGCAGCCGGGACCCTCAAGAGACCCAGTACTTC. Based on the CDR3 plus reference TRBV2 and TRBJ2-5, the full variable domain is EPEVTQTPSHQVTQMGQEVILRCVPISNHLYFYWYRQILGQKVEFLVSFYNNEISEKSEIFDDQFSVERPDGSNFTLKIRSTKLEDSAMYFCASSRDPQETQYFGPGTRLLVL.

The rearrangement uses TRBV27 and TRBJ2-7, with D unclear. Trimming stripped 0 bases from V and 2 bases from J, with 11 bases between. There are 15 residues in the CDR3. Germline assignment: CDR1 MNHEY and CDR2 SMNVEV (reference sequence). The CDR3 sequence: CASSLSILGTYEQYF. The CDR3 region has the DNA TGTGCCAGCAGTTTATCGATCCTAGGCACCTACGAGCAGTACTTC.

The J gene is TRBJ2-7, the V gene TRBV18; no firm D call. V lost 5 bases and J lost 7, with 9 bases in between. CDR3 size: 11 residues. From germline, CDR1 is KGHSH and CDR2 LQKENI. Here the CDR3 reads CASSFEGEQYF. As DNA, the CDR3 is TGTGCCAGCTCATTTGAAGGGGAGCAGTACTTC.

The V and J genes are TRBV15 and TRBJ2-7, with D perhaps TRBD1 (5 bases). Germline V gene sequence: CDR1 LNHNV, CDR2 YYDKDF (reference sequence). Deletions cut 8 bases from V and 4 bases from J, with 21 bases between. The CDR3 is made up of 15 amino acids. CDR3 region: CATAVRAPPSYEQYF. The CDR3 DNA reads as TGTGCCACCGCCGTCAGGGCTCCACCCTCGTACGAGCAGTACTTC.